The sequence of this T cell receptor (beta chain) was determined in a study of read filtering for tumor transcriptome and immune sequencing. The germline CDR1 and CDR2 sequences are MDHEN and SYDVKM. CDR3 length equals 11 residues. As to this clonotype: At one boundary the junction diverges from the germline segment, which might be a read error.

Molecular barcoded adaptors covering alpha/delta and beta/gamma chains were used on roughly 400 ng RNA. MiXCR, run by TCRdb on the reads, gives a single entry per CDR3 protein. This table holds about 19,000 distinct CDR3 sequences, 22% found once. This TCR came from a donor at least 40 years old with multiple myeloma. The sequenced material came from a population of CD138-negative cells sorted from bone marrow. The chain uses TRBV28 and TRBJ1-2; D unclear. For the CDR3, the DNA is TGTGCCAGCAGTTTATTTGGCCGGCACCTCTTC. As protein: CASSLFGRHLF.